A single sample is the source of the 19 T cell receptor beta chains below, sequenced in a study of T cell repertoires in ileal Crohn's disease (dated by TCRdb to the late 2010s). The library was prepared using the immunoSEQ multiplex PCR assay. Here the immuneACCESS table is served through TCRdb, limited to in-frame sequences with V and J called. Missing clones are a known gap in these copies; in checked studies unresolved V genes cover under half, and the rest lacks a known reason. The sample table shows about 62,000 clones, and about 89% are seen once. The ten biggest clones cover around 2% of the sample. The sample's time point label, decoded: neoterminal ileum biopsy at postoperative endoscopy, about 6 months after surgery. The sample was ileal tissue. These receptors all come from an adult with Crohn's disease.

The rearrangement joins TRBV5-1 to TRBJ2-2; D may be TRBD1 (6 bases). CDR1 and CDR2 from the germline V gene are SGHRS and YFSETQ. The V end was cut by 2 bases, the J end by 3 bases, with 14 bases between. The CDR3 is made up of 16 amino acids. CDR3 protein: CASSFSDSRDTGELFF. As DNA, the CDR3 is TGCGCCAGCAGCTTTTCGGACAGTAGAGACACCGGGGAGCTGTTTTTT.

The chain is built from TRBV4-3 and TRBJ2-3, with 12 bases aligning to TRBD2. Per germline, CDR1 LGHNA and CDR2 YSLEER. V shed 1 base and J 3 bases; nucleotides not matched to a gene: 5. The CDR3 consists of 17 residues. CDR3: CASSQGLAGGMTDTQYF. For the CDR3, the DNA is TGCGCCAGCAGCCAAGGGCTAGCGGGAGGGATGACAGATACGCAGTATTTT.

The chain carries TRBV19 and TRBJ2-7; 7 bases line up with TRBD2. This CDR3 has 15 amino acids. The germline V gene encodes CDR1 LNHDA and CDR2 SQIVND (reference sequence). The V segment lost 3 bases and the J segment 7 bases; nucleotides outside the gene matches: 12. Here the CDR3 reads CASSIRAGPLVEQYF. In nucleotides, the CDR3 is TGTGCCAGTAGTATCAGAGCGGGACCCTTGGTAGAGCAGTACTTC.

The chain joins TRBV5-1 to TRBJ2-7, with D maybe TRBD1 (6 bases). The germline gives CDR1 SGHRS, CDR2 YFSETQ. CDR3 length: 15 amino acids. Trimming pared 4 bases from V and 2 bases from J, leaving 16 bases between. The CDR3 DNA is TGCGCCAGCAGCCCCGGACAGTTAACCCCCTACGAGCAGTACTTC. Translation: CASSPGQLTPYEQYF.

This clone showed up just once. In nucleotides, the CDR3 is TGTGCCAGCGGCCCCAACTTAGCGGGGGCCTACGAGCAGTACGTC. Its translation is CASGPNLAGAYEQYV. The chain joins TRBV6-1 to TRBJ2-7, with TRBD2 identical over 9 bases. This CDR3 is built from 15 residues. After removal of 8 bases from V and 2 bases from J, the junction contained 10 bases not matched to a gene. The germline V gene has CDR1 MNHNS and CDR2 SASEGT.

This chain connects TRBV25-1 to TRBJ2-5; 7 nucleotides line up with TRBD1. V lost 7 bases, J lost 2 bases, and 10 bases stayed unmatched. The CDR3 runs 15 residues. The germline V gene has CDR1 MGHDK and CDR2 SYGVNS. CDR3 sequence: CASNRQGRFQETQYF. CDR3 sequence (DNA): TGTGCCAGCAACAGACAGGGAAGATTTCAAGAGACCCAGTACTTC.

The chain employs TRBV4-1 and TRBJ2-1, with D possibly being TRBD1 (5 bases). Germline assignment: CDR1 MGHRA and CDR2 YSYEKL. The CDR3 totals 16 residues. The germline V and J ends were trimmed by 3 bases and 0 bases, with 12 bases remaining between them. CDR3 nucleotide sequence: TGCGCCAGCAGCCATCCAGGGCCGAGCTCCTACAATGAGCAGTTCTTC. Encoded protein: CASSHPGPSSYNEQFF.

In its sample, this clone was seen a few times. The CDR3 sequence is CASSEDSRNTIYF. Written as DNA, the CDR3 is TGTGCCAGCAGCGAAGACAGTCGAAACACCATATATTTT. The chain recombines TRBV5-6 with TRBJ1-3; D may be TRBD1 (5 bases). Germline V gene sequence: CDR1 SGHDT, CDR2 YYEEEE. Trimming stripped 4 bases from V and 5 bases from J, with 10 bases between. The CDR3 is 13 residues long.

The CDR3 nucleotides are TGTGCCAGCAGCGTAGACACAGGATCGAATGAAAAACTGTTTTTT. Its protein product is CASSVDTGSNEKLFF. The chain has TRBV9 and TRBJ1-4; a weak D match, TRBD1 (5 bases). V lost 0 bases, J lost 5 bases, and 11 bases lay in between. The CDR3 totals 15 residues. Germline V gives CDR1 SGDLS, CDR2 YYNGEE.

The genes are TRBV5-1 and TRBJ2-5; 8 bases are shared with TRBD1. The trim removed 0 bases at V and 5 bases at J, leaving 3 bases unmatched. The germline V gene encodes CDR1 SGHRS and CDR2 YFSETQ. This CDR3 comprises 14 residues. In nucleotides, the CDR3 is TGCGCCAGCAGCTTGGCGGGACAGGTGGAGACCCAGTACTTC. Its translation is CASSLAGQVETQYF.

The CDR3 loop reads CASSATGTILGAFF. The CDR3 bases are TGTGCCAGCAGCGCGACCGGGACAATACTTGGAGCTTTCTTT. The rearrangement joins TRBV5-6 to TRBJ1-1, with TRBD1 as a possible D gene (6 bases). Trimming pared 4 bases from V and 10 bases from J, leaving 20 bases between. Germline CDR1 is SGHDT and CDR2 is YYEEEE. This CDR3 has 14 amino acids.

This clone showed up just once. The V call is TRBV7-6, the J call TRBJ1-5, with 7 bases aligning to TRBD1. The CDR3 spans 16 residues. V trimming: 2 bases; J trimming: 0 bases; junction bases outside the gene matches: 4. The germline V gene encodes CDR1 SGHVS and CDR2 FNYEAQ. This CDR3 reads CASSLLGTVSNQPQHF. CDR3 coding DNA: TGTGCCAGCAGCTTATTGGGGACAGTTAGCAATCAGCCCCAGCATTTT.

This CDR3 reads CASGQLGQDQKSEYKSYEQYF. CDR3 bases: TGCGCCAGCGGGCAGCTAGGACAGGACCAGAAGAGCGAATACAAATCCTACGAGCAGTACTTC. The rearrangement uses TRBV23-1 and TRBJ2-7, with 7 bases identical to TRBD1. TRBV23-1 is reported as an ORF; its role is uncertain. The CDR3 has 21 amino acids. J gave up 1 base and V 8 bases, and 29 bases lay outside the gene matches.

V usage is TRBV29-1 and J usage is TRBJ1-5; D is perhaps TRBD1 (6 bases). Germline V gene sequence: CDR1 SQVTM, CDR2 ANQGSEA. Trimming took off 7 bases at V and 5 bases at J, with 18 bases between the two ends. The CDR3 loop spans 14 amino acids. CDR3 sequence reads: CSAKQGNVDQPQHF. The CDR3, as DNA: TGCAGCGCAAAACAGGGTAATGTCGATCAGCCCCAGCATTTT.

The chain couples TRBV19 to TRBJ1-6; D is possibly TRBD1 (5 bases). This CDR3 has 13 residues. Trimming took 0 bases from V and 19 from J, leaving 16 bases between them. Germline V gene sequence: CDR1 LNHDA, CDR2 SQIVND (reference sequence). CDR3 residues: CASSIDVQGPPHF. The CDR3 DNA is TGTGCCAGTAGTATAGACGTGCAGGGTCCGCCGCACTTT.

This chain connects TRBV9 to TRBJ2-1; D ambiguous. The CDR3 spans 15 residues. V dropped 0 bases and J dropped 5 bases, with 12 bases sitting between them. Germline V gives CDR1 SGDLS, CDR2 YYNGEE. CDR3 residues: CASSVGGPLDNEQFF. The CDR3 region has the DNA TGTGCCAGCAGCGTAGGTGGCCCGTTGGACAATGAGCAGTTCTTC.

In its sample, this clone was seen once. The V and J genes are TRBV5-6 and TRBJ1-4; 8 bases align to TRBD1. The CDR3 runs 15 residues. Germline values: CDR1 SGHDT, CDR2 YYEEEE. The V gene end was trimmed by 0 bases and the J gene end by 5 bases; junction bases not matched to a gene: 3. The CDR3 sequence is CASSLGDRSNEKLFF. In DNA, the CDR3 is TGTGCCAGCAGCTTGGGGGACAGGTCCAATGAAAAACTGTTTTTT.

V usage is TRBV15 and J usage is TRBJ2-5; D uncertain. The length of the CDR3 is 13 residues. Germline V gene data show CDR1 as LNHNV and CDR2 as YYDKDF (reference sequence). V shed 9 bases and J shed 4 bases, with 15 bases lying between them. The CDR3 loop reads CATSLLNRETQYF. CDR3 bases: TGTGCCACGAGCCTGTTAAATCGAGAGACCCAGTACTTC. Drawing the rest from reference TRBV15 and TRBJ2-5, the complete variable domain is DAMVIQNPRYQVTQFGKPVTLSCSQTLNHNVMYWYQQKSSQAPKLLFHYYDKDFNNEADTPDNFQSRRPNTSFCFLDIRSPGLGDTAMYLCATSLLNRETQYFGPGTRLLVL.

This chain links TRBV5-6 with TRBJ1-2; D ambiguous. CDR1 SGHDT and CDR2 YYEEEE come from the germline V gene. The CDR3 extends over 15 amino acids. V was trimmed by 2 bases and J by 4 bases, leaving 15 bases between them. The DNA for the CDR3 is TGTGCCAGCAGCTTCCGGGGAAACCCACCCTATGGCTACACCTTC. It yields the protein CASSFRGNPPYGYTF.